These 13 T cell receptor beta chains were sequenced from one sample in a study of T cells in Graves' hyperthyroidism and ophthalmopathy. Amplification of TCR beta CDR3 regions was performed using RNA transcripts as template. A first-round RT-PCR of the TCR CDR3 used the HTBI primer set. A single record per CDR3 protein comes from TCRdb applying MiXCR to the multiplex PCR reads. The repertoire holds 400,000 or so distinct CDR3 sequences, about 14% seen once, with around 20% in the top ten. Input material: blood. The receptors stem from a young woman with Graves' ophthalmopathy.

Only a few counts were recorded for this clonotype. The gene calls are TRBV7-3 and TRBJ2-6; D is unclear. V was shortened by 1 base and J by 1 base, with 8 bases between the two germline ends. The CDR3 totals 16 residues. Germline V lookup: CDR1 SGHTA, CDR2 FQGTGA. The CDR3 DNA reads TGTGCCAGCAGCTTAATCGGGCTTTCTGGGGCCAACGTCCTGACTTTC. Residues: CASSLIGLSGANVLTF.

This clonotype was recorded many times. The V call is TRBV20-1, the J call TRBJ2-7, with a weak D call TRBD2 (5 bases). Trimming cost V 8 bases and J 2 bases, with 13 bases left between them. The CDR3 length is 12 residues. CDR1 and CDR2 from the germline V gene are DFQATT and SNEGSKA (reference sequence). The CDR3, as DNA: TGCAGTTTAGCCTGGACTGCCTACGAGCAGTACTTC. This gives the protein CSLAWTAYEQYF.

Ten or more counts support this clonotype. This chain's CDR3 is CASSIRQGARGTEAFF. The CDR3 DNA follows: TGTGCCAGCAGCATTCGACAGGGGGCGCGAGGCACTGAAGCTTTCTTT. The chain employs TRBV7-2 and TRBJ1-1; 10 bases are shared with TRBD1. Germline values: CDR1 SGHTA, CDR2 FQGNSA. CDR3 length: 16 residues. After removal of 5 bases from V and 4 bases from J, the junction contained 10 bases not matched to a gene.

This clonotype has a count of ten or more. This sequence joins TRBV20-1 and TRBJ2-3; D is ambiguous. Germline V lookup: CDR1 DFQATT, CDR2 SNEGSKA (reference sequence). V was pared by 3 bases and J by 2 bases, with 12 bases between. The CDR3 has 14 amino acids. The CDR3 is CSARAVGITDTQYF. Written as DNA, the CDR3 is TGCAGTGCTAGGGCGGTGGGAATCACAGATACGCAGTATTTT.

This clonotype was observed a few times. The chain links TRBV10-1 to TRBJ2-5, with D unresolved. The CDR3 is 13 amino acids. Trimming took 2 bases from V and 5 from J, leaving 9 bases between them. CDR1 is WNHNN and CDR2 is SYGVQD in the germline V gene (reference sequence). CDR3 sequence (DNA): TGCGCCAGCAGTGAGCCCGGTTTGGAGACCCAGTACTTC. Translated: CASSEPGLETQYF.

This clonotype was recorded at least ten times. V and J are TRBV10-2 and TRBJ2-5; D remains unclear. Germline CDR1 is WSHSY and CDR2 is SAAADI. Trimming left V 5 bases short and J 6 bases short, with 22 bases between. CDR3 length: 16 residues. The CDR3 region has the DNA TGCGCCAGCAGTTTCGACCGAATGAGGCTCCGACAGACCCAGTACTTC. Encoded protein: CASSFDRMRLRQTQYF.

This clonotype was detected ten times or more. V and J are TRBV20-1 and TRBJ2-5, with no clear D. The V gene's germline CDR1 is DFQATT and CDR2 SNEGSKA (reference sequence). V was clipped by 4 bases and J by 5 bases, with 11 bases between them. There are 12 residues in the CDR3. The CDR3: CSANGRTETQYF. CDR3 bases: TGCAGTGCTAACGGACGCACGGAGACCCAGTACTTC.

This clonotype has ten or more counts. The chain is built from TRBV7-6 and TRBJ1-5; 8 bases fit TRBD1. Germline CDR1 reads SGHVS; CDR2 reads FNYEAQ. The CDR3 runs 15 residues. V shed 1 base, J shed 5 bases, and the junction held 4 bases outside the gene matches. The CDR3 DNA sequence: TGTGCCAGCAGCTTAGGGAGGGGACAGGATCAGCCCCAGCATTTT. This translates into CASSLGRGQDQPQHF.

This clonotype was counted at least ten times. The chain uses TRBV10-3 and TRBJ2-7, with D possibly matching TRBD1 (5 bases). There are 13 residues in the CDR3. V was pared by 2 bases and J by 2 bases, with 7 bases between. Germline CDR1 reads ENHRY; CDR2 reads SYGVKD. DNA of the CDR3: TGTGCCATCAGTGAGACGGACACCTACGAGCAGTACTTC. Translating it yields CAISETDTYEQYF.

In its sample, this clonotype was seen a few times. The J gene is TRBJ2-2, the V gene TRBV7-2; 16 positions match TRBD2. The CDR3 sequence is 18 residues long. The V and J ends lost 5 bases and 9 bases, in that order; junction bases with no gene match: 12. CDR1 and CDR2 from the germline V gene are SGHTA and FQGNSA. CDR3 in DNA: TGTGCCAGCAGCATATCGGGACTAGCGGGGGGGCGGTCCCGGGAGCTGTTTTTT. It specifies CASSISGLAGGRSRELFF.

This clonotype was seen repeatedly, ten times or more. The V and J genes are TRBV16 and TRBJ2-7; D unresolved. CDR3 length equals 13 residues. Germline V gives CDR1 KGHSY, CDR2 FQNENV. The V and J ends lost 0 bases and 2 bases respectively, with 5 bases between them. The CDR3 bases are TGTGCCAGCAGCCAATCACGAACCTACGAGCAGTACTTC. Translated, it gives CASSQSRTYEQYF.

This clonotype was detected many times. The rearrangement uses TRBV4-1 and TRBJ1-5; D is uncertain. V was shortened by 3 bases and J by 6 bases, with 15 bases between the two germline ends. This CDR3 is 15 amino acids long. Germline CDR1 MGHRA, CDR2 YSYEKL. This CDR3 is CASSQEGKGFQPQHF. The CDR3 DNA sequence: TGCGCCAGCAGCCAGGAGGGTAAGGGATTTCAGCCCCAGCATTTT.

Ten or more counts support this clonotype. The CDR3 here is CASSTSGGRTGELFF. As DNA, the CDR3 is TGCGCCAGCAGTACTAGCGGGGGGAGGACCGGGGAGCTGTTTTTT. The V gene is TRBV10-1, the J gene TRBJ2-2; 12 nucleotides line up with TRBD2. With V trimmed by 5 bases and J by 5 bases, 3 bases remained unmatched. Germline V gene sequence: CDR1 WNHNN, CDR2 SYGVQD (reference sequence). CDR3 length: 15 residues.